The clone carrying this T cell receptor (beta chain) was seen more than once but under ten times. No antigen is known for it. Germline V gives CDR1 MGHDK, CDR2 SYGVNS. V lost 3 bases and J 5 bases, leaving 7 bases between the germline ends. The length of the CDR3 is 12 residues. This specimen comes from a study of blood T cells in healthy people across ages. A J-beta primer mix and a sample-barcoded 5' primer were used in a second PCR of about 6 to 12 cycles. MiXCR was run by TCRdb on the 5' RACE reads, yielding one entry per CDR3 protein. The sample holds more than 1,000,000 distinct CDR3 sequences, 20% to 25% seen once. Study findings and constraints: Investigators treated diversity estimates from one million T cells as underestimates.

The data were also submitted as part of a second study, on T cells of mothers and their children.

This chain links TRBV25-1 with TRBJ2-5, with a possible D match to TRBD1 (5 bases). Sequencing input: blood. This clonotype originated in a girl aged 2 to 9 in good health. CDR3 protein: CASSDRAETQYF. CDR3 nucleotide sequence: TGTGCCAGCAGTGACAGGGCGGAGACCCAGTACTTC. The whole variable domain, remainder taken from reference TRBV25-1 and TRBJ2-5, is EADIYQTPRYLVIGTGKKITLECSQTMGHDKMYWYQQDPGMELHLIHYSYGVNSTEKGDLSSESTVSRIRTEHFPLTLESARPSHTSQYLCASSDRAETQYFGPGTRLLVL.